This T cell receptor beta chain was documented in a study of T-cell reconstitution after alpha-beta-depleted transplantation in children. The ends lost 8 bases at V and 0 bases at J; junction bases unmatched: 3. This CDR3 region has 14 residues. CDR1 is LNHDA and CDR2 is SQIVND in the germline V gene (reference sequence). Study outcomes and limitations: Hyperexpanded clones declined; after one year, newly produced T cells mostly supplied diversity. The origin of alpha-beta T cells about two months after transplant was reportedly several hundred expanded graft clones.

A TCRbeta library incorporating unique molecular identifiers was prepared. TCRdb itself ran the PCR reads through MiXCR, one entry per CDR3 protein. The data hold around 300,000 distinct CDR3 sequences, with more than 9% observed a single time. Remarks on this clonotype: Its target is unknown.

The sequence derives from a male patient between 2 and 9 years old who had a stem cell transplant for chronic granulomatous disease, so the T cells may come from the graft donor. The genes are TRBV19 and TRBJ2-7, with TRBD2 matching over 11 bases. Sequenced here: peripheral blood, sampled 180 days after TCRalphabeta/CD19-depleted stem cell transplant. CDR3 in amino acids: CASGTSGSSYEQYF. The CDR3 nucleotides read TGTGCCAGTGGGACTAGCGGAAGCTCCTACGAGCAGTACTTC.